This TCR beta chain was sequenced for a study of neoadjuvant nivolumab and ipilimumab in lung cancer. The CDR3 sequence is 18 residues long. Germline values: CDR1 SGHRS, CDR2 YFSETQ. The junction had 13 bases not matched to a gene; V was cut back by 4 bases and J by 0 bases. This clone is a singleton in its sample. The repertoire was sequenced with immunoSEQ multiplex PCR; TCRdb's copy has only in-frame clones and lacks some. This repertoire shows around 7,500 clones, 76% found once; its top ten account for 3.5% to 5%. The V gene is TRBV5-1, the J gene TRBJ2-1, with TRBD1 identical over 7 bases. This TCR came from an adult with non-small cell lung cancer. The sample in question was tumor tissue, obtained after neoadjuvant nivolumab, alone or with ipilimumab, at or shortly before surgery. In DNA form, the CDR3 reads TGCGCCAGCAGCCCAGACCGGACAGGCCCGAGCTCCTACAATGAGCAGTTCTTC. It encodes CASSPDRTGPSSYNEQFF.